This TCR beta chain was sequenced during a study of T cell responses to AZD1222 COVID-19 vaccine (dated by TCRdb to 2020 to 2023). The study in broad terms: TCR sequencing covered some 240 trial participants: nearly 210 given two doses of AZD1222 and 26 given two doses of MenACWY control vaccine. Trial participants were enrolled by age into subgroups of 18-55, 56-69 and 70-plus years, and around 140, 26 and 57 TCR-sequenced participants, respectively, were included in these subgroups. Results and caveats for the whole study, not just this receptor: After two AZD1222 doses, spike-specific TCR breadth and depth were significantly higher than at day 0 and than in MenACWY recipients. Conclusions about previously exposed vaccinees are limited because only six or seven AZD1222 recipients were SARS-CoV-2 seropositive at baseline. The 56-69-year group was small, and its depth increase did not reach significance, likely because of low power. The whole spike protein was spanned by vaccine-associated CD4 TCRs, and dominant responses were seen in regions 160-218 and 743-854. Participants were mostly white British and included more females than males, and it was suggested by the authors that clonal diversity may have been underestimated. Nearly half of unique spike-specific TCRs reportedly recognized epitopes outside regions mutated in the B.1.351 and B.1.1.7 variants. Because no day 14 peak-response samples were available, repertoires were characterized only after the peak T cell response.

The CDR1 and CDR2 encoded by the germline V gene are ENHRY and SYGVKD. From the cysteine through the phenylalanine, the CDR3 covers 17 amino acids. The retained sequence is limited to the CDR3, 51 bases, with the frame set at the first base. Clipping removes 0 bases from V and 4 bases from J, with 6 as the unmatched junction base count. In the paper's terms, the time point label means: about 28 days (+/-7) after the second vaccine dose. AZD1222 recipients with second doses at about 4 weeks or about 12 weeks were pooled, because spike-specific TCR depth and breadth did not differ between schedules. Vaccinee samples were obtained from the UK trials COV001 and COV002, which included a single-blind randomized controlled phase 2/3 trial of AZD1222 (ChAdOx1 nCoV-19) in healthy adults. For TCRbeta chain sequencing, PBMC samples from trial participants were taken at day 0 and at day 28 after the second dose.

This clone has only one observation. Its antigen remains unidentified. One base away there is no much larger clone; base qualities are not given. The CDR3 regions of human TCRbeta chains were subjected to immunosequencing. In the authors' own workflow: TCRs in the repertoires were compared against a reference library of SARS-CoV-2-specific TCRs that had been generated with the MIRA antigen-specificity platform. Breadth was defined as the fraction of unique TCRs that were SARS-CoV-2-associated, and depth was defined as the fraction of total T cells that were SARS-CoV-2-associated. Using the MIRA data, every spike-specific TCR was mapped to the spike region that the TCR reacted to and assigned to either a CD4 or a CD8 class. Log10-transformed breadth and depth values were compared by one-way ANOVA with Sidak's multiple comparisons tests. TCRdb limited this immuneACCESS table to in-frame rearrangements with V and J called. A share of clones is missing; checked studies link under half to unresolved V genes, and the rest is unexplained. V and J calls and clone size are those listed in that table; D and trimming were worked out from the DNA. The sample table lists roughly 110,000 clones, 87% of them with a count of one. The biggest ten clones account for about 5% of the sample.

The sequence joins TRBV10-3 to TRBJ2-5, with 12 bases in between that match TRBD2. The sequencing used peripheral blood, collected 28 days after the second AZD1222 dose. This receptor was obtained from an adult who received the AZD1222 COVID-19 vaccine. The CDR3 protein sequence reads: CAISESPLAGGGETQYF. The DNA is TGTGCCATCAGTGAGTCGCCACTAGCGGGGGGAGGAGAGACCCAGTACTTC.